These 7 T cell receptor beta chains were sequenced from one sample in a study of T cell changes during pregnancy in multiple sclerosis. This table comes from immunoSEQ multiplex PCR, and its TCRdb copy is limited to in-frame clones, with some not included. This table holds around 51,000 clones, 93% found once. The specimen was peripheral blood, collected in the second trimester of pregnancy. These receptors were collected from a female donor with multiple sclerosis, enrolled in a pregnancy study.

CDR3 DNA sequence: TGTGCCAGCAGCTTGAACCGATTTGACAGGGGAAATCAGCCCCAGCATTTT. It is translated as CASSLNRFDRGNQPQHF. This chain connects TRBV7-8 to TRBJ1-5; TRBD1 matches at 8 bases. This CDR3 comprises 17 residues. Germline CDR1 reads SGHVS; CDR2 reads FQNEAQ. The junction had 11 bases not matched to a gene; V was cut back by 3 bases and J by 4 bases. The full variable domain, its missing parts supplied by reference TRBV7-8 and TRBJ1-5, is GAGVSQSPRYKVAKRGQDVALRCDPISGHVSLFWYQQALGQGPEFLTYFQNEAQLDKSGLPSDRFFAERPEGSVSTLKIQRTQQEDSAVYLCASSLNRFDRGNQPQHFGDGTRLSIL.

V and J are TRBV27 and TRBJ2-2, with 9 bases identical to TRBD1. Germline CDR1 and CDR2: MNHEY and SMNVEV (reference sequence). V shed 9 bases and J 6 bases; nucleotides not matched to a gene: 5. The CDR3 spans 13 residues. CDR3 sequence reads: CASRTGVAGELFF. The CDR3 DNA reads as TGTGCCAGTCGGACAGGGGTCGCCGGGGAGCTGTTTTTT.

The rearrangement uses TRBV29-1 and TRBJ2-7; 10 bases fit TRBD1. J gave up 1 base and V 6 bases, and 6 bases lay outside the gene matches. This CDR3 contains 14 residues. Germline V gene sequence: CDR1 SQVTM, CDR2 ANQGSEA. This CDR3 reads CSVLGTGVSYEQYF. As DNA, the CDR3 is TGCAGCGTGCTCGGGACAGGGGTATCCTACGAGCAGTACTTC.

J is TRBJ1-2 and V is TRBV6-5, with TRBD1 matching 9 bases. The ends lost 0 bases at V and 8 bases at J; junction bases unmatched: 4. CDR1 MNHEY and CDR2 SVGAGI come from the germline V gene. The CDR3 sequence is 14 residues long. CDR3 amino acids: CASSYSGQGQGYTF. CDR3 nucleotides: TGTGCCAGCAGTTACTCAGGACAGGGGCAAGGCTACACCTTC.

V usage is TRBV28 and J usage is TRBJ2-7, with 12 bases identical to TRBD2. CDR1 is MDHEN, CDR2 SYDVKM, per germline. V shed 5 bases, J shed 1 base, and the junction held 3 bases outside the gene matches. The CDR3 is made up of 15 amino acids. The CDR3 spells CASSRTSGNSYEQYF. CDR3 coding DNA: TGTGCCAGCAGTCGGACTAGCGGGAATTCCTACGAGCAGTACTTC.

The chain links TRBV5-1 to TRBJ2-3, with D possibly being TRBD1 (6 bases). This CDR3 is 15 amino acids long. The ends were cut back, 3 bases at V and 2 bases at J, with 13 bases in the middle. Germline CDR1 and CDR2: SGHRS and YFSETQ. The CDR3 region has the DNA TGCGCCAGCAGCTCCGGGACACTCAACACAGATACGCAGTATTTT. Protein sequence: CASSSGTLNTDTQYF.

The chain recombines TRBV2 with TRBJ2-2; TRBD2 is a possible D gene (6 bases). The CDR3 spans 15 residues. CDR1 is SNHLY and CDR2 is FYNNEI in the germline V gene. Trimming took 7 bases from V and 7 from J, leaving 19 bases between them. Here the CDR3 DNA reads TGTGCCAGCAATCCGGAGGCAGGAGGGGTCGGGGAGCTGTTTTTT. This sequence encodes CASNPEAGGVGELFF.